Shown below are 30 T cell receptor beta chains from a single sample sequenced in a study of blood T cell repertoires in COVID-19. Profiling relied on immunoSEQ multiplex PCR, and the TCRdb table lists in-frame clones only, not all of them. The sample holds a few hundred thousand clones; roughly 88% are singletons and the top ten take approximately 2.3%. The sample consisted of PBMCs or T cells enriched from blood (not recorded which). The receptors were sampled from a woman in her 40s with acute COVID-19.

The chain carries TRBV7-2 and TRBJ2-3; tentative D call: TRBD1 (5 bases). Trimming shortened V by 1 base and J by 8 bases, and 13 bases separated the two germline ends. The CDR3 is 14 amino acids. Per the germline V gene, CDR1 is SGHTA and CDR2 is FQGNSA. The CDR3 DNA reads as TGTGCCAGCAGCTTAGAAGGGGCCGTGGTTACGCAGTATTTT. Residues: CASSLEGAVVTQYF.

This chain connects TRBV7-6 to TRBJ2-2; TRBD1 matches 10 bases. This CDR3 is built from 14 residues. V was pared by 7 bases and J by 10 bases, with 9 bases of the junction left unmatched. CDR1 SGHVS and CDR2 FNYEAQ come from the germline V gene. The CDR3 nucleotides are TGTGCCAGCATGTGGGGACAGGGGACCCCGGAGCTGTTTTTT. It yields the protein CASMWGQGTPELFF.

The chain joins TRBV19 to TRBJ2-3; TRBD2 agrees at 13 bases. Germline CDR1 LNHDA, CDR2 SQIVND (reference sequence). V was pared by 5 bases and J by 4 bases, with 3 bases of the junction left unmatched. CDR3 length: 15 residues. The CDR3 nucleotides are TGTGCCAGTAGTGTCGGGACTAGCGGGGCAGATACGCAGTATTTT. This encodes CASSVGTSGADTQYF.

The chain combines TRBV16 with TRBJ1-6; D uncertain. CDR3 size: 16 residues. CDR1 and CDR2 from the germline V gene are KGHSY and FQNENV. V was clipped by 1 base and J by 8 bases, with 15 bases between them. CDR3 residues: CASSQLSDPSHSPLHF. The CDR3 nucleotides are TGTGCCAGCAGCCAATTGTCAGATCCTTCTCATTCACCCCTCCACTTT.

This clone has just a few counts. The gene calls are TRBV10-3 and TRBJ2-6, with 8 bases aligning to TRBD2. There are 19 residues in the CDR3. Germline CDR1 reads ENHRY; CDR2 reads SYGVKD. V dropped 6 bases and J dropped 0; count of bases not matched to a gene: 13. The CDR3 DNA is TGTGCCATCAGGGCTCTCGAGCGGGGGACCCTCTCTGGGGCCAACGTCCTGACTTTC. Its translation is CAIRALERGTLSGANVLTF.

V is TRBV7-9 and J is TRBJ1-5; D might be TRBD1 (6 bases). V dropped 5 bases and J dropped 1 base, with 12 bases sitting between them. The CDR3 is 15 residues long. Germline CDR1 SEHNR, CDR2 FQNEAQ (reference sequence). The CDR3 sequence: CASSGQQGSNQPQHF. CDR3 in DNA: TGTGCCAGCAGCGGACAACAGGGAAGCAATCAGCCCCAGCATTTT.

The chain recombines TRBV3-1 (or the pseudogene TRBV3-2) with TRBJ1-2; no reliable D call. Deletions cut 0 bases from V and 10 bases from J, with 9 bases between. The CDR3 has 12 amino acids. Germline loops: CDR1 LGHDT, CDR2 YNNKEL (reference sequence). The CDR3 here is CASSQDSRFYTF. The CDR3 DNA is TGTGCCAGCAGCCAAGATTCGAGATTCTACACCTTC.

The chain links TRBV5-1 to TRBJ2-5, with 8 bases that match TRBD2. CDR1 is SGHRS, CDR2 YFSETQ, per germline. The CDR3 extends over 15 amino acids. V lost 4 bases, J lost 3 bases, and 8 bases stayed unmatched. CDR3 nucleotide sequence: TGCGCCAGCAGCCCCCCGGGGGGGGCAAAAGAGACCCAGTACTTC. Translated, it gives CASSPPGGAKETQYF.

This chain joins TRBV12-1 and TRBJ1-5; TRBD1 is the table's D call and was not checked against the DNA. TRBV12-1 is recorded as a pseudogene. The length of the CDR3 is 16 residues. The CDR3 here is CASSPARRTGDQPQHF. The DNA for the CDR3 is TGTGCCAGCAGCCCCGCCCGTCGGACAGGGGATCAGCCCCAGCATTTT.

This clone was observed a few times. The CDR3 DNA follows: TGTGCCACCAGCAGAGAGGACAGGGTGTATTCACCCCTCCACTTT. Encoded protein: CATSREDRVYSPLHF. V and J are TRBV15 and TRBJ1-6; 8 nucleotides line up with TRBD1. This CDR3 has 15 residues. V was clipped by 0 bases and J by 8 bases; unmatched bases: 3. Germline V gives CDR1 LNHNV, CDR2 YYDKDF (reference sequence).

The chain joins TRBV12-5 to TRBJ1-6; 7 positions agree with TRBD1. Germline V lookup: CDR1 LGHNT, CDR2 FRNRAP. This CDR3 is 14 amino acids long. The junction had 5 bases not matched to a gene; V was cut back by 3 bases and J by 9 bases. CDR3 amino acids: CASGLGQGGSPLHF. Here the CDR3 DNA reads TGTGCTAGTGGTTTAGGCCAGGGGGGTTCACCCCTCCACTTT.

The rearrangement links TRBV19 to TRBJ2-5; D uncertain. Trimming removed 5 bases from V and 2 bases from J, with 9 bases in between. Looked up from germline, CDR1 is LNHDA and CDR2 is SQIVND (reference sequence). The CDR3 runs 13 residues. This CDR3 reads CASSGYNQETQYF. Here the CDR3 DNA reads TGTGCCAGTAGTGGTTACAATCAAGAGACCCAGTACTTC. Full variable domain (outside the CDR3, taken from reference TRBV19 and TRBJ2-5): DGGITQSPKYLFRKEGQNVTLSCEQNLNHDAMYWYRQDPGQGLRLIYYSQIVNDFQKGDIAEGYSVSREKKESFPLTVTSAQKNPTAFYLCASSGYNQETQYFGPGTRLLVL.

This clone was detected only once. The chain combines TRBV29-1 with TRBJ1-2, with D maybe TRBD1 (5 bases). This CDR3 is built from 14 residues. Germline V gives CDR1 SQVTM, CDR2 ANQGSEA. Trimming took 5 bases from V and 7 from J, leaving 20 bases between them. CDR3 region: CSVPTRRGMGGYTF. The CDR3 bases are TGCAGCGTTCCTACCCGGAGGGGTATGGGTGGCTACACCTTC.

The chain has TRBV9 and TRBJ2-7, with D perhaps matching TRBD2 (5 bases). Trimming took 0 bases from V and 6 from J, leaving 13 bases between them. The length of the CDR3 is 14 residues. The germline V gene has CDR1 SGDLS and CDR2 YYNGEE. Here the CDR3 reads CASSVDVRSGEQYF. In nucleotides, the CDR3 is TGTGCCAGCAGCGTAGACGTCCGAAGCGGCGAGCAGTACTTC.

The chain uses TRBV9 and TRBJ1-1; unclear D gene. CDR1 SGDLS and CDR2 YYNGEE come from the germline V gene. This CDR3 spans 14 amino acids. Trimming left V 0 bases short and J 5 bases short, with 11 bases between. In DNA, the CDR3 is TGTGCCAGCAGCGTAGCCCCCAGCAGGACTGAAGCTTTCTTT. As protein: CASSVAPSRTEAFF. Drawing the rest from reference TRBV9 and TRBJ1-1, the complete variable domain is DSGVTQTPKHLITATGQRVTLRCSPRSGDLSVYWYQQSLDQGLQFLIQYYNGEERAKGNILERFSAQQFPDLHSELNLSSLELGDSALYFCASSVAPSRTEAFFGQGTRLTVV.

This chain joins TRBV7-2 and TRBJ2-1; D is unclear. Germline CDR1 and CDR2: SGHTA and FQGNSA. With 3 bases removed from V and 9 bases from J, the gap between germline ends came to 9 bases. The CDR3 has 12 residues. The CDR3: CASSFLAGEQFF. CDR3 nucleotides: TGTGCCAGCAGCTTTTTGGCAGGTGAGCAGTTCTTC.

V and J are TRBV13 and TRBJ2-3, with TRBD2 identical over 14 bases. This CDR3 is built from 16 residues. CDR1 and CDR2 (germline): PRHDT, FYEKMQ (reference sequence). V shed 5 bases, J shed 1 base, and the junction held 2 bases outside the gene matches. The CDR3 reads CASSKGLAGGTDTQYF. Here the CDR3 DNA reads TGTGCCAGCAGCAAGGGACTAGCGGGGGGCACAGATACGCAGTATTTT.

This clone has only one observation. The V and J genes are TRBV7-2 and TRBJ1-2; unclear D gene. V was shortened by 5 bases and J by 0 bases, with 10 bases between the two germline ends. This CDR3 has 14 residues. Per germline, CDR1 SGHTA and CDR2 FQGNSA. CDR3 DNA: TGTGCCAGCAGCCCTACTTTAGCTAACTATGGCTACACCTTC. It specifies CASSPTLANYGYTF.

The chain employs TRBV11-3 and TRBJ2-1; 7 bases map to TRBD2. V was pared by 5 bases and J by 9 bases, with 13 bases of the junction left unmatched. The CDR3 has 15 residues. CDR1 SGHNT and CDR2 YENEEA come from the germline V gene. The CDR3 loop reads CASSLLGLVVSEQFF. In nucleotides, the CDR3 is TGTGCCAGCAGCCTGCTAGGACTAGTGGTAAGTGAGCAGTTCTTC.

The table lists this clone with a count of one. The chain uses TRBV9 and TRBJ1-2, with 9 bases lining up with TRBD1. CDR1 and CDR2 (germline): SGDLS, YYNGEE. Trimming removed 2 bases from V and 6 bases from J; junction bases left unmatched: 2. The CDR3 is 13 amino acids. Here the CDR3 DNA reads TGTGCCAGCAGCGTCGGGACAGGGAATGGCTACACCTTC. This translates into CASSVGTGNGYTF.

This clone came up a few times. The V and J genes are TRBV2 and TRBJ2-1; 8 bases line up with TRBD1. The V segment lost 6 bases and the J segment 6 bases; nucleotides outside the gene matches: 4. This CDR3 has 13 amino acids. Germline lookup yields CDR1 SNHLY and CDR2 FYNNEI. The CDR3: CASRTDRGNEQFF. CDR3 DNA sequence: TGTGCCAGCAGGACCGACAGGGGCAATGAGCAGTTCTTC.

This rearrangement joins TRBV9 to TRBJ1-1; D possibly corresponds to TRBD1 (6 bases). This CDR3 contains 14 residues. V lost 0 bases to trimming and J lost 7 bases, with 13 bases between them. The germline V gene has CDR1 SGDLS and CDR2 YYNGEE. CDR3 loop: CASSVGRRDNEAFF. DNA for the CDR3: TGTGCCAGCAGCGTAGGAAGAAGGGACAATGAAGCTTTCTTT.

V usage is TRBV7-8 and J usage is TRBJ1-2; 7 bases are a match to TRBD1. The CDR3 loop spans 14 amino acids. CDR1 is SGHVS and CDR2 is FQNEAQ in the germline V gene. Losses at the gene ends were 3 bases for V and 6 bases for J; bases not matched to a gene: 7. CDR3: CASSFRTGKDGYTF. The CDR3 DNA sequence: TGTGCCAGCAGCTTTCGGACAGGCAAAGATGGCTACACCTTC.

The chain joins TRBV25-1 to TRBJ1-6; 7 bases fit TRBD1. The CDR3 is 15 amino acids. Germline assignment: CDR1 MGHDK and CDR2 SYGVNS. Trimming took 3 bases from V and 10 from J; bases not matched to a gene: 9. In nucleotides, the CDR3 is TGTGCCAGCAGTGAGAGCAGGGGGTCAGGATCACCCCTCCACTTT. The encoded protein is CASSESRGSGSPLHF.

There are a few counts of this clone. The chain joins TRBV18 to TRBJ1-1; D unresolved. Trimming removed 2 bases from V and 0 bases from J, with 4 bases in between. CDR3 length equals 13 residues. Germline CDR1 is KGHSH and CDR2 is LQKENI. The CDR3 reads CASSPVMNTEAFF. As DNA, the CDR3 is TGTGCCAGCTCACCAGTCATGAACACTGAAGCTTTCTTT.

The chain combines TRBV6-5 with TRBJ1-5; 7 bases agree with TRBD1. V gave up 5 bases and J gave up 6 bases; unmatched junction bases: 4. The germline V gene encodes CDR1 MNHEY and CDR2 SVGAGI. The CDR3 contains 13 residues. The CDR3 loop is CASSQTGTQPQHF. As DNA, the CDR3 is TGTGCCAGCAGTCAGACAGGGACTCAGCCCCAGCATTTT.

The rearrangement joins TRBV7-2 to TRBJ2-5, with 8 bases that match TRBD1. Germline V gene sequence: CDR1 SGHTA, CDR2 FQGNSA. This CDR3 region has 15 residues. Unmatched junction bases numbered 9, after V lost 2 bases and J lost 7 bases. The CDR3 DNA reads TGTGCCAGCAGCTTACAGGGGGCGCTTCTTGGGACCCAGTACTTC. As protein: CASSLQGALLGTQYF.

V is TRBV19 and J is TRBJ2-3; D may be TRBD2 (5 bases). The V gene's germline CDR1 is LNHDA and CDR2 SQIVND (reference sequence). The CDR3 covers 16 residues. Between the trimmed V and J ends, which lost 5 bases and 0 bases, there was a span of 15 bases. The CDR3 DNA reads as TGTGCCAGTAGTGTCGGGGTTGGCCTTAGCACAGATACGCAGTATTTT. Translation: CASSVGVGLSTDTQYF.

As DNA, the CDR3 is TGTGCCAGCAGCCAGAATTCAGGGATGGGGGCCAACGTCCTGACTTTC. Translation: CASSQNSGMGANVLTF. The V call is TRBV3-1 (or the pseudogene TRBV3-2), the J call TRBJ2-6, with D maybe TRBD1 (5 bases). Germline V lookup: CDR1 LGHDT, CDR2 YNNKEL (reference sequence). With 3 bases removed from V and 4 bases from J, the gap between germline ends came to 13 bases. The CDR3 is made up of 16 amino acids.

The V and J genes are TRBV7-2 and TRBJ2-3; D unresolved. Germline V gene data show CDR1 as SGHTA and CDR2 as FQGNSA. The CDR3 sequence is 13 residues long. V was pared by 1 base and J by 8 bases, with 10 bases between. CDR3 region: CASSLVLDATQYF. The CDR3 DNA reads TGTGCCAGCAGCTTAGTTCTAGATGCTACGCAGTATTTT.